This entry lists 13 T cell receptor beta chains sequenced from one sample in a study of cytomegalovirus exposure and HLA in healthy donors. Produced via immunoSEQ multiplex PCR; TCRdb's table is partial and in-frame only. The top ten clones hold 3% to 4% of a sample with roughly 130,000 clones, around nine tenths of them seen once. Sequenced material: PBMCs. These TCRs come from a man younger than 45 in good health and CMV-seronegative.

The chain uses TRBV7-2 and TRBJ2-7, with D possibly TRBD1 on 6 matching bases. V was trimmed by 3 bases and J by 6 bases, leaving 27 bases between them. This CDR3 is built from 18 residues. CDR1 is SGHTA and CDR2 is FQGNSA in the germline V gene. The CDR3 DNA reads as TGTGCCAGCAGCTTTAGTGCCGGGACATCATCTACCCTGGGCGAGCAGTACTTC. Amino acid sequence: CASSFSAGTSSTLGEQYF.

The chain combines TRBV6-5 with TRBJ1-6; D perhaps matches TRBD1 (5 bases). The CDR3 sequence is 14 residues long. V lost 2 bases to trimming and J lost 9 bases, with 11 bases between them. Per the germline V gene, CDR1 is MNHEY and CDR2 is SVGAGI. The CDR3 nucleotides are TGTGCCAGCAGTTACGAGACAGTGGGTTCACCCCTCCACTTT. Residues: CASSYETVGSPLHF.

This chain joins TRBV6-6 and TRBJ1-3, with D unclear. The CDR3 covers 15 residues. Germline-derived CDR1 and CDR2 are MNHNY and SVGAGI (reference sequence). The V and J ends lost 3 bases and 0 bases respectively, with 9 bases between them. DNA for the CDR3: TGTGCCAGCAGTTATCCACAGAGCTCTGGAAACACCATATATTTT. Residues: CASSYPQSSGNTIYF.

The chain carries TRBV18 and TRBJ2-7, with 11 bases lining up with TRBD1. This CDR3 has 15 residues. Per germline, CDR1 KGHSH and CDR2 LQKENI. With V trimmed by 3 bases and J by 2 bases, 3 bases remained unmatched. The CDR3: CASSPPGQGAYEQYF. The CDR3 DNA sequence: TGTGCCAGCTCACCCCCGGGACAGGGGGCCTACGAGCAGTACTTC. The full variable domain, completed using reference TRBV18 and TRBJ2-7, is NAGVMQNPRHLVRRRGQEARLRCSPMKGHSHVYWYRQLPEEGLKFMVYLQKENIIDESGMPKERFSAEFPKEGPSILRIQQVVRGDSAAYFCASSPPGQGAYEQYFGPGTRLTVT.

J is TRBJ2-7 and V is TRBV5-1; the match to TRBD1 covers 10 bases. The trim removed 4 bases at V and 3 bases at J, leaving 4 bases unmatched. The V gene's germline CDR1 is SGHRS and CDR2 YFSETQ. CDR3 length: 14 amino acids. DNA of the CDR3: TGCGCCAGCAGCGGACAGGGGGGTTTCTACGAGCAGTACTTC. Translated, it gives CASSGQGGFYEQYF.

This rearrangement joins TRBV15 to TRBJ2-3, with D possibly matching TRBD2 (5 bases). The CDR3 spans 15 residues. CDR1 and CDR2 (germline): LNHNV, YYDKDF (reference sequence). The V end lost 0 bases, the J end lost 3 bases, and 10 bases lay between the germline ends. This chain's CDR3 is CATSRDPRATDTQYF. The DNA for the CDR3 is TGTGCCACCAGCAGAGATCCGAGGGCTACAGATACGCAGTATTTT.

This rearrangement joins TRBV5-4 to TRBJ2-3; possible D gene TRBD1, 5 bases. Germline V CDR1 and CDR2: SGHNT, YYREEE (reference sequence). The CDR3 runs to 13 residues. V was trimmed by 3 bases and J by 6 bases, leaving 11 bases between them. CDR3 in amino acids: CASSSVGVDTQYF. The CDR3 nucleotides read TGTGCCAGCAGCTCCGTAGGGGTGGATACGCAGTATTTT. Using reference TRBV5-4 and TRBJ2-3 for the parts outside the CDR3, the full variable domain is ETGVTQSPTHLIKTRGQQVTLRCSSQSGHNTVSWYQQALGQGPQFIFQYYREEENGRGNFPPRFSGLQFPNYSSELNVNALELDDSALYLCASSSVGVDTQYFGPGTRLTVL.

The J gene is TRBJ2-5, the V gene TRBV2; 12 bases map to TRBD1. Germline CDR1 SNHLY, CDR2 FYNNEI. This CDR3 is built from 17 residues. The V and J ends lost 7 bases and 1 base, in that order; junction bases with no gene match: 10. The CDR3, as DNA: TGTGCCAGCATGGGACAGGGGGCGGCAGATGTCCAAGAGACCCAGTACTTC. Protein product: CASMGQGAADVQETQYF.

The chain carries TRBV15 and TRBJ1-5; 7 bases are shared with TRBD1. Germline V gene data show CDR1 as LNHNV and CDR2 as YYDKDF (reference sequence). Trimming cost V 8 bases and J 2 bases; bases outside gene matches: 3. The CDR3 covers 13 residues. CDR3 coding DNA: TGTGCCACCGGAACAGGGGGCAATCAGCCCCAGCATTTT. Residues: CATGTGGNQPQHF.

The rearrangement uses TRBV10-1 and TRBJ2-2; 12 bases are a match to TRBD1. J gave up 4 bases and V 6 bases, and 3 bases lay outside the gene matches. The germline V gene encodes CDR1 WNHNN and CDR2 SYGVQD (reference sequence). The CDR3 is 15 residues long. The CDR3 region is CASSRDRGPTGELFF. The CDR3 DNA is TGCGCCAGCAGCCGGGACAGGGGGCCCACCGGGGAGCTGTTTTTT.

J is TRBJ1-5 and V is TRBV19; D is perhaps TRBD1 (6 bases). CDR3 length: 16 residues. Trimming removed 4 bases from V and 0 bases from J, with 13 bases in between. Germline V gene lookup returns CDR1 LNHDA and CDR2 SQIVND (reference sequence). For the CDR3, the DNA is TGTGCCAGTAGTAGACACCGGGACACTAGCAATCAGCCCCAGCATTTT. This gives the protein CASSRHRDTSNQPQHF.

The rearrangement links TRBV7-2 to TRBJ2-5; D call uncertain. Deletions cut 0 bases from V and 5 bases from J, with 7 bases between. Germline CDR1 is SGHTA and CDR2 is FQGNSA. The CDR3 length is 13 residues. CDR3: CASSLAEWETQYF. The CDR3 coding sequence is TGTGCCAGCAGCTTAGCGGAGTGGGAGACCCAGTACTTC.

The chain links TRBV7-9 to TRBJ1-1; weak D call: TRBD1 (5 bases). Trimming stripped 5 bases from V and 5 bases from J, with 9 bases between. The germline CDR1 and CDR2 sequences are SEHNR and FQNEAQ (reference sequence). The CDR3 contains 12 residues. This chain's CDR3 is CASSLRQTEAFF. CDR3 DNA: TGTGCCAGCAGCCTCCGACAGACTGAAGCTTTCTTT. Full variable domain (outside the CDR3, taken from reference TRBV7-9 and TRBJ1-1): DTGVSQNPRHKITKRGQNVTFRCDPISEHNRLYWYRQTLGQGPEFLTYFQNEAQLEKSRLLSDRFSAERPKGSFSTLEIQRTEQGDSAMYLCASSLRQTEAFFGQGTRLTVV.